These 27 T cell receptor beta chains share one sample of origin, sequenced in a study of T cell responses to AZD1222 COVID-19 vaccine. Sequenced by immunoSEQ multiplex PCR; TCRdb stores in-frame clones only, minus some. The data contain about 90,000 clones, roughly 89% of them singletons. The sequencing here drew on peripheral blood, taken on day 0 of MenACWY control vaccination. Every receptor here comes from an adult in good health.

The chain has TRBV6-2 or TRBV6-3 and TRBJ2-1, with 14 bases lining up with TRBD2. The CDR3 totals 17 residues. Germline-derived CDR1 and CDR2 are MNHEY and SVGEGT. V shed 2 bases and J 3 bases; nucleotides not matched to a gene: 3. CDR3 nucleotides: TGTGCCAGCAGTTACGGTGGACTAGCGGGGGGCTACAATGAGCAGTTCTTC. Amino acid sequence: CASSYGGLAGGYNEQFF.

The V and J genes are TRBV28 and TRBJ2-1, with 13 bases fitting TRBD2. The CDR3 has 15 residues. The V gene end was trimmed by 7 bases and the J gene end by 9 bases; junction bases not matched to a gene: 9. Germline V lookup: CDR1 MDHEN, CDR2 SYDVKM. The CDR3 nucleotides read TGTGCCAGCACCCCCGGACTAGCGGGAGACGGTGAGCAGTTCTTC. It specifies CASTPGLAGDGEQFF.

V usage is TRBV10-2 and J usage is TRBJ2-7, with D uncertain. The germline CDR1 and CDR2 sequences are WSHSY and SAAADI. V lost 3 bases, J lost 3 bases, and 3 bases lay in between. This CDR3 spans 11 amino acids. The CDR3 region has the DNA TGCGCCAGCAGTGAAAACTACGAGCAGTACTTC. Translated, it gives CASSENYEQYF.

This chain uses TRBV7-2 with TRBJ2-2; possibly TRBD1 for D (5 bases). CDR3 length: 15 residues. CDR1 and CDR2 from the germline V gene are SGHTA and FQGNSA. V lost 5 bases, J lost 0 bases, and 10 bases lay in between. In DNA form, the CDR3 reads TGTGCCAGCAGCACAGACAGCGCGAACACCGGGGAGCTGTTTTTT. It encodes CASSTDSANTGELFF.

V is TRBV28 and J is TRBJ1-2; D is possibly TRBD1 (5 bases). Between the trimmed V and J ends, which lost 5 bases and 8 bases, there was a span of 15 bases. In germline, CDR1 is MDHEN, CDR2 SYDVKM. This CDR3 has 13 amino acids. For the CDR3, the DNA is TGTGCCAGCAGTGAGGGGACGCTGGAAGGCTACACCTTC. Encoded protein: CASSEGTLEGYTF.

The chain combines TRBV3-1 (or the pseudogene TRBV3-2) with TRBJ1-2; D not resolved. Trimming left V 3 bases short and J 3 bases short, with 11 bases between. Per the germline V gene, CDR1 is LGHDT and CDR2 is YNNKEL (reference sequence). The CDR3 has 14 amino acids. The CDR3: CASSHRPEHYGYTF. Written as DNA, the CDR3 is TGTGCCAGCAGCCACCGGCCTGAACACTATGGCTACACCTTC.

The CDR3 bases are TGTGCCAGTAGCACAGGGGAAGGATCAGAAGAGACCCAGTACTTC. This gives the protein CASSTGEGSEETQYF. The chain is built from TRBV19 and TRBJ2-5; 7 nucleotides agree with TRBD1. Germline V lookup: CDR1 LNHDA, CDR2 SQIVND (reference sequence). Trimming removed 6 bases from V and 3 bases from J; junction bases left unmatched: 10. This CDR3 has 15 residues.

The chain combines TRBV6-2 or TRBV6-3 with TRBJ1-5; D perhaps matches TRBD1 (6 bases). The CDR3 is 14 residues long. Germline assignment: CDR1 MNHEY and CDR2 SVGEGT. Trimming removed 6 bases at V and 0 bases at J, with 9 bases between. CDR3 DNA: TGTGCCAGCAGCTCACAGGGTAGCAATCAGCCCCAGCATTTT. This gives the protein CASSSQGSNQPQHF.

The CDR3: CSASSVQTNTEAFF. CDR3 in DNA: TGCAGTGCTAGTTCAGTACAGACGAACACTGAAGCTTTCTTT. The chain couples TRBV20-1 to TRBJ1-1; D is undetermined. V was pared by 3 bases and J by 1 base, with 12 bases between. The CDR3 runs 14 residues. Per germline, CDR1 DFQATT and CDR2 SNEGSKA (reference sequence).

This chain's CDR3 is CSAAEVLSGELFF. CDR3 in DNA: TGCAGCGCCGCGGAGGTCCTTTCCGGGGAGCTGTTTTTT. The genes are TRBV29-1 and TRBJ2-2; tentatively, D is TRBD2 (5 bases). Germline V lookup: CDR1 SQVTM, CDR2 ANQGSEA. This CDR3 region has 13 residues. Trimming pared 7 bases from V and 6 bases from J, leaving 15 bases between.

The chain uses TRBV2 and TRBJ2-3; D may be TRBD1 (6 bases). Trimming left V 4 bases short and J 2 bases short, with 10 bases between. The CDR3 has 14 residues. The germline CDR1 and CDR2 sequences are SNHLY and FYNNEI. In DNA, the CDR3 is TGTGCCAGCAGTGCCGGACAGTTCACAGATACGCAGTATTTT. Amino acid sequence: CASSAGQFTDTQYF. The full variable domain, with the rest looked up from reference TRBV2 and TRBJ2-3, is EPEVTQTPSHQVTQMGQEVILRCVPISNHLYFYWYRQILGQKVEFLVSFYNNEISEKSEIFDDQFSVERPDGSNFTLKIRSTKLEDSAMYFCASSAGQFTDTQYFGPGTRLTVL.

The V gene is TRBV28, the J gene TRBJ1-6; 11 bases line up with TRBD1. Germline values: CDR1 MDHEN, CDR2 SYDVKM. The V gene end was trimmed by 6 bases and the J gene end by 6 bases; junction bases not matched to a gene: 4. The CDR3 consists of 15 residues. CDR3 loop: CASSTGTGGNSPLHF. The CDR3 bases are TGTGCCAGCAGCACCGGGACAGGGGGTAATTCACCCCTCCACTTT. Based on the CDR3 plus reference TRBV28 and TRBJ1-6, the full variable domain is DVKVTQSSRYLVKRTGEKVFLECVQDMDHENMFWYRQDPGLGLRLIYFSYDVKMKEKGDIPEGYSVSREKKERFSLILESASTNQTSMYLCASSTGTGGNSPLHFGNGTRLTVT.

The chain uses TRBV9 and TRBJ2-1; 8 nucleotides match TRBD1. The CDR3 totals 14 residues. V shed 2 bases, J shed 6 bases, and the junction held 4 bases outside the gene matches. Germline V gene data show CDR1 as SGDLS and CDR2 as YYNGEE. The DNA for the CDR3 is TGTGCCAGCAGCGTTACTACAGGGGGCAATGAGCAGTTCTTC. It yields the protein CASSVTTGGNEQFF.

This CDR3 reads CASSFLDYQETQYF. In DNA, the CDR3 is TGTGCCAGCAGTTTCCTGGACTACCAAGAGACCCAGTACTTC. The rearrangement links TRBV6-2 or TRBV6-3 to TRBJ2-5, with a tentative D call TRBD2 (5 bases). In germline, CDR1 is MNHEY, CDR2 SVGEGT. Trimming cost V 4 bases and J 0 bases, with 9 bases left between them. The CDR3 sequence is 14 residues long.

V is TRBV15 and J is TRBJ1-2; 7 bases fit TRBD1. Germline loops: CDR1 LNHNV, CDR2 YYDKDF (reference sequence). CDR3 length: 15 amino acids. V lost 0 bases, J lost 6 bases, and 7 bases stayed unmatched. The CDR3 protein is CATSRDLTGEDGYTF. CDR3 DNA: TGTGCCACCAGCAGAGATCTCACAGGGGAGGATGGCTACACCTTC.

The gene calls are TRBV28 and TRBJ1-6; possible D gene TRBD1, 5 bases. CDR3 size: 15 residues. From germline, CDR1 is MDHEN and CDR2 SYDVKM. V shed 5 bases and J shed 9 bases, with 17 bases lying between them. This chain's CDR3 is CASSSSGAGGSPLHF. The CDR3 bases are TGTGCCAGCAGTAGCTCCGGGGCCGGCGGTTCACCCCTCCACTTT.

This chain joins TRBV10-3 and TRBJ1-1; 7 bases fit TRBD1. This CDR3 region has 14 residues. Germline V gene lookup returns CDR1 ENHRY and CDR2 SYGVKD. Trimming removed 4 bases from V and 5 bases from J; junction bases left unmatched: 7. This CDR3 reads CAISVLGGETEAFF. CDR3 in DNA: TGTGCCATCAGTGTCTTAGGGGGCGAAACTGAAGCTTTCTTT.

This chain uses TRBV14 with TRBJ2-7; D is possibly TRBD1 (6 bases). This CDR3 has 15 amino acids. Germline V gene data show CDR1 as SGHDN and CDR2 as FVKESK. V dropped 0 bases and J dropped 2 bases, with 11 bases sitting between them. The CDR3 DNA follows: TGTGCCAGCAGCCAAGAAGGCGGACAGCCCTACGAGCAGTACTTC. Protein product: CASSQEGGQPYEQYF.

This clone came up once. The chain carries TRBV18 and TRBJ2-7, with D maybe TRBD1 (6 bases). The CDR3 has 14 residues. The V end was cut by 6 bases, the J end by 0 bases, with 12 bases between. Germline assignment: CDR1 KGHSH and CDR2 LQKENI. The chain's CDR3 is CASSRRTASYEQYF. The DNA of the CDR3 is TGTGCCAGCTCCCGACGGACAGCCTCCTACGAGCAGTACTTC.

The CDR3 region is CATSPTSGSGVEQFF. The DNA for the CDR3 is TGTGCCACCAGCCCGACTAGCGGGAGTGGTGTTGAGCAGTTCTTC. This chain connects TRBV24-1 to TRBJ2-1; 12 bases match TRBD2. This CDR3 spans 15 amino acids. Germline V lookup: CDR1 KGHDR, CDR2 SFDVKD. Trimming cost V 7 bases and J 9 bases; bases outside gene matches: 9.

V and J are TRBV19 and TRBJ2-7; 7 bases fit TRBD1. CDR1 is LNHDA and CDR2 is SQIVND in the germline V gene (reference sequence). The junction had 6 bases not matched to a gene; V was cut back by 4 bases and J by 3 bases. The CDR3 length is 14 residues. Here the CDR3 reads CASSRGQSIYEQYF. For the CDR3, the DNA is TGTGCCAGTAGTAGGGGACAGAGCATCTACGAGCAGTACTTC. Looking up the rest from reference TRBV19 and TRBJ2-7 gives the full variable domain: DGGITQSPKYLFRKEGQNVTLSCEQNLNHDAMYWYRQDPGQGLRLIYYSQIVNDFQKGDIAEGYSVSREKKESFPLTVTSAQKNPTAFYLCASSRGQSIYEQYFGPGTRLTVT.

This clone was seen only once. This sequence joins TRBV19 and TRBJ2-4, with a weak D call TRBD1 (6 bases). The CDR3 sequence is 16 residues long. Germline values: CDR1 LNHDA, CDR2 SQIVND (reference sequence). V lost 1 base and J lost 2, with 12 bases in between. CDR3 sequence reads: CASSIGTGLSKNIQYF. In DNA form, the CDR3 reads TGTGCCAGTAGTATAGGTACAGGGCTGTCCAAAAACATTCAGTACTTC.

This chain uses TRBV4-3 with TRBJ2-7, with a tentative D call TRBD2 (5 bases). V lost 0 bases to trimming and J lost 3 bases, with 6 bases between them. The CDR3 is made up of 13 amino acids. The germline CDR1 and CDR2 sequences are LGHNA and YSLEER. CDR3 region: CASSQDRDYEQYF. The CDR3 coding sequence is TGCGCCAGCAGCCAAGATCGGGACTACGAGCAGTACTTC.

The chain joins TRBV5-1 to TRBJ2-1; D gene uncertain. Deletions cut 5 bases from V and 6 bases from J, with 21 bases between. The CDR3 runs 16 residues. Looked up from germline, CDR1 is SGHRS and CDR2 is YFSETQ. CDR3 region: CASRLLGGVTVNEQFF. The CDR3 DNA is TGCGCCAGCAGGCTCCTGGGTGGGGTGACCGTCAATGAGCAGTTCTTC.

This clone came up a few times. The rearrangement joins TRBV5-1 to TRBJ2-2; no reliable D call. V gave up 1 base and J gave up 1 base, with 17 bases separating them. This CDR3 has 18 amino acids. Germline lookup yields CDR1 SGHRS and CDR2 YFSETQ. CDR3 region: CASSLQPQGRKNTGELFF. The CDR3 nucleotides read TGCGCCAGCAGCTTGCAACCACAAGGCAGGAAGAACACCGGGGAGCTGTTTTTT.

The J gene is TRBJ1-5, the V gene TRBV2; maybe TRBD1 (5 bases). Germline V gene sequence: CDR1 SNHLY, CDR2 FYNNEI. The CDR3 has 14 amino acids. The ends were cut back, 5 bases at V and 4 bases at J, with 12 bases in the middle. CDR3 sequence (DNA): TGTGCCAGCAGTCGTCAGGGAAAGAATCAGCCCCAGCATTTT. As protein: CASSRQGKNQPQHF.

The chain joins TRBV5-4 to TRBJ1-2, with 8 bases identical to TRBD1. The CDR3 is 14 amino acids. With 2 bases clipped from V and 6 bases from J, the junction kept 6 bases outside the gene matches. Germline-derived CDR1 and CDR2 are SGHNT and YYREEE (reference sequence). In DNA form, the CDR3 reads TGTGCCAGCAGCTTTTCAGGGGGCACAAATGGCTACACCTTC. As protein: CASSFSGGTNGYTF. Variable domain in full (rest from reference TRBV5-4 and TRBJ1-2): ETGVTQSPTHLIKTRGQQVTLRCSSQSGHNTVSWYQQALGQGPQFIFQYYREEENGRGNFPPRFSGLQFPNYSSELNVNALELDDSALYLCASSFSGGTNGYTFGSGTRLTVV.